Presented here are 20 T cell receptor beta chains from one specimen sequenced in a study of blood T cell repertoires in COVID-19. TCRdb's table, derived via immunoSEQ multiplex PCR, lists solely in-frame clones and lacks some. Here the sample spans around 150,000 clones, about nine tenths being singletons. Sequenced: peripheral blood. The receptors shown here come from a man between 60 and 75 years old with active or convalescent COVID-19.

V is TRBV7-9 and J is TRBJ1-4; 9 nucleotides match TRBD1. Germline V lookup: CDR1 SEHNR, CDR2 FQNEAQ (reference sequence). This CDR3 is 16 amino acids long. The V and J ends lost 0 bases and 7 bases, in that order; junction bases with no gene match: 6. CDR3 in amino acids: CASSLASGTGSEKLFF. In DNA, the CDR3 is TGTGCCAGCAGCTTAGCCTCCGGGACAGGGAGTGAAAAACTGTTTTTT.

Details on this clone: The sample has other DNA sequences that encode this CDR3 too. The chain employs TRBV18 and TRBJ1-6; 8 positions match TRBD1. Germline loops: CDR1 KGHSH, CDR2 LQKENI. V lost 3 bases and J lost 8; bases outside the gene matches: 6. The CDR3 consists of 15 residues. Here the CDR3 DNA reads TGTGCCAGCTCACCTGGACAGGGAGGCGATTCACCCCTCCACTTT. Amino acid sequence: CASSPGQGGDSPLHF.

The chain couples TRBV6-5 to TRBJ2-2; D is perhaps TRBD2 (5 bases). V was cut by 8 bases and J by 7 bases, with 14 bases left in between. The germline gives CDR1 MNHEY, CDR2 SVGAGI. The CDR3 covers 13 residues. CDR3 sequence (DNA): TGTGCCAGCCGCCTCGACGGAGGCGGGGAGCTGTTTTTT. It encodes CASRLDGGGELFF.

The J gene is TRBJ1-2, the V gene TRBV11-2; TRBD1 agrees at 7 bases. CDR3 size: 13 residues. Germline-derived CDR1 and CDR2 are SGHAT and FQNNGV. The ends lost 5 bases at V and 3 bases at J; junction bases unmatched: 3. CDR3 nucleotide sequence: TGTGCCAGCAGCCCCGGACAGGACTATGGCTACACCTTC. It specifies CASSPGQDYGYTF.

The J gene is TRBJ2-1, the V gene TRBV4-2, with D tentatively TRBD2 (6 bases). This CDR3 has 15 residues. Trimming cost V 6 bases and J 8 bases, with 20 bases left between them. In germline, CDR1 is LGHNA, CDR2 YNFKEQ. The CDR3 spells CASSLFLANPHEQFF. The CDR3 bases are TGTGCCAGCAGTCTCTTCCTAGCGAATCCCCATGAGCAGTTCTTC.

CDR3 sequence: CASSESGRATGELFF. CDR3 in DNA: TGTGCCAGCAGTGAGAGCGGGAGGGCCACCGGGGAGCTGTTTTTT. V is TRBV2 and J is TRBJ2-2; 10 bases line up with TRBD2. CDR1 is SNHLY, CDR2 FYNNEI, per germline. V dropped 3 bases and J dropped 4; count of bases not matched to a gene: 2. The CDR3 contains 15 residues.

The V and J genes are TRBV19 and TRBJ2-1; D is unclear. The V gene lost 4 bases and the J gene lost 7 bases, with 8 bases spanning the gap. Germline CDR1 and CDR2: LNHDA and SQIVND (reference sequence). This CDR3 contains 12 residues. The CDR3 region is CASSKPGNEQFF. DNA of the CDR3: TGTGCCAGTAGTAAGCCGGGTAATGAGCAGTTCTTC.

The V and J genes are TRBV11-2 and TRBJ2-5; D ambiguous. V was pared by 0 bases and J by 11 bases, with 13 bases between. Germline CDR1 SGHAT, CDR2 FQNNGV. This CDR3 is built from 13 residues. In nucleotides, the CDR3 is TGTGCCAGCAGCTTAGACTGGGCTGGGTCTCAGTACTTC. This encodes CASSLDWAGSQYF.

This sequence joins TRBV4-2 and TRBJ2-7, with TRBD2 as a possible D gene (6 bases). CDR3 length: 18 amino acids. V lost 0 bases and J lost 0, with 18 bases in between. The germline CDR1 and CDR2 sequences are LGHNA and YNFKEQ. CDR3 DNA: TGTGCCAGCAGCCAAGATCTTGGGGTTAGCGGAGCCTCCTACGAGCAGTACTTC. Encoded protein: CASSQDLGVSGASYEQYF.

CDR3 DNA sequence: TGTGCCAGCATGACGGGGCTAGCGTATGAGCAGTTCTTC. Its protein product is CASMTGLAYEQFF. This sequence joins TRBV2 and TRBJ2-1, with a tentative D call TRBD2 (6 bases). Germline V gene data show CDR1 as SNHLY and CDR2 as FYNNEI. V dropped 7 bases and J dropped 8 bases, with 15 bases sitting between them. This CDR3 region has 13 residues.

CDR3 bases: TGCGCCAGCAGCCAAGCCCCGGGGTTGGGCGAGACCCAGTACTTC. This encodes CASSQAPGLGETQYF. The chain is built from TRBV4-1 and TRBJ2-5, with TRBD2 as a possible D gene (5 bases). The germline V gene encodes CDR1 MGHRA and CDR2 YSYEKL. The CDR3 covers 15 residues. Trimming took off 1 base at V and 5 bases at J, with 14 bases between the two ends.

For the CDR3, the DNA is TGTGCCAGCAGCTTCCCACAGGGAAACACTGAAGCTTTCTTT. It translates to CASSFPQGNTEAFF. This chain links TRBV7-9 with TRBJ1-1, with D tentatively TRBD1 (6 bases). Looked up from germline, CDR1 is SEHNR and CDR2 is FQNEAQ (reference sequence). Trimming left V 3 bases short and J 2 bases short, with 10 bases between. CDR3 length equals 14 residues.

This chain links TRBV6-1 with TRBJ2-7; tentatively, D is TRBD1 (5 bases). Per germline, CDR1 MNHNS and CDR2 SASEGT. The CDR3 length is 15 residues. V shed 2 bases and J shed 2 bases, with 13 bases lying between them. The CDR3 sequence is CASSERPGSAYEQYF. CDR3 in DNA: TGTGCCAGCAGTGAAAGGCCAGGGTCGGCCTACGAGCAGTACTTC.

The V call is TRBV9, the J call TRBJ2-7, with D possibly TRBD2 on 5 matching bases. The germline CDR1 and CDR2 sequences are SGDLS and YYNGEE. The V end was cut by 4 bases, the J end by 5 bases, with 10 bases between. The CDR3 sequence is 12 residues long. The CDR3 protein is CASSRSGNEQYF. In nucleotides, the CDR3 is TGTGCCAGCAGCCGGAGCGGAAACGAGCAGTACTTC.

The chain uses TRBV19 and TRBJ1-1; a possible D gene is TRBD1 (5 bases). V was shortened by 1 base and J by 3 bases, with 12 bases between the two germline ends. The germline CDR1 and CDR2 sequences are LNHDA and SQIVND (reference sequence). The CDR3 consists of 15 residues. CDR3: CASSIGQGTYTEAFF. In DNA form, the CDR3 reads TGTGCCAGTAGTATAGGTCAGGGTACGTACACTGAAGCTTTCTTT.

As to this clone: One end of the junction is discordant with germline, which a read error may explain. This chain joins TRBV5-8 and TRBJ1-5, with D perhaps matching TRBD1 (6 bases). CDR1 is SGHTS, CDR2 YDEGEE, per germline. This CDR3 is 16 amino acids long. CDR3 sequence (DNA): TGTGCCAGCGGCTTTGGGACCCAGACAGGCCTACAGCCCCAGCATTTT. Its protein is CASGFGTQTGLQPQHF. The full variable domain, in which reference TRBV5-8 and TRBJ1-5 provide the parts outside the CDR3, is EAGVTQSPTHLIKTRGQQATLRCSPISGHTSVYWYQQALGLGLQFLLWYDEGEERNRGNFPPRFSGRQFPNYSSELNVNALELEDSALYLCASGFGTQTGLQPQHFGDGTRLSIL.

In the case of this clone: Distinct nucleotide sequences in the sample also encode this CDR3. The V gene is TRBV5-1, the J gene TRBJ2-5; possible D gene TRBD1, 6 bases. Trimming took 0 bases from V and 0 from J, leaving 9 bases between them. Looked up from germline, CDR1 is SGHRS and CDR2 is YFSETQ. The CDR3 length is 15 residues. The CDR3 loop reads CASSLGQGYQETQYF. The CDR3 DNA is TGCGCCAGCAGCTTGGGGCAGGGGTACCAAGAGACCCAGTACTTC.

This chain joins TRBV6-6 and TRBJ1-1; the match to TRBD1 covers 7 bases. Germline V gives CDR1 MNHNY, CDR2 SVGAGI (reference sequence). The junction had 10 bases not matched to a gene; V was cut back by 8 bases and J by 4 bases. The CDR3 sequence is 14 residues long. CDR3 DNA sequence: TGTGCCAGCCCCAGGGGGAGGCCTAGCACTGAAGCTTTCTTT. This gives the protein CASPRGRPSTEAFF.

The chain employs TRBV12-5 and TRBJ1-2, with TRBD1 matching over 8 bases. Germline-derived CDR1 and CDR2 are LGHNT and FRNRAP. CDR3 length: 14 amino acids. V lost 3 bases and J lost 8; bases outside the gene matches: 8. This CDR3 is CASGFSTGVGGYTF. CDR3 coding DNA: TGTGCTAGTGGTTTCTCGACAGGGGTCGGCGGCTACACCTTC.

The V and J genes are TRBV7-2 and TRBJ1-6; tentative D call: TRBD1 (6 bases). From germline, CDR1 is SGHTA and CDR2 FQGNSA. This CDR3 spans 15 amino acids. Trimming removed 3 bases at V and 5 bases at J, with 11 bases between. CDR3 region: CASSFTQGNNSPLHF. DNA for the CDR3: TGTGCCAGCAGCTTTACTCAGGGGAATAATTCACCCCTCCACTTT.